This T cell receptor (beta chain) is from a study of Ad26.COV2.S vaccination and SARS-CoV-2 variants. The CDR3 consists of 13 residues. Trimming cost V 8 bases and J 2 bases; bases outside gene matches: 4. Germline CDR1 and CDR2: MNHEY and SMNVEV (reference sequence). Clones were read by immunoSEQ multiplex PCR, and TCRdb kept only the in-frame ones, dropping some. The sample records roughly 420,000 clones, roughly nine tenths being singletons. Stated treatment: 19 received Ad26.COV2.S at low or high dose, single or two shots; 5 received placebo; per-sample allocation not given. Day 63 after the first injection of vaccine or placebo was the sampling time. Ad26.COV2.S expressed prefusion-stabilized spike from the original Wuhan strain.

The source of this sequence is a person between 18 and 59 years old who received the Ad26.COV2.S COVID-19 vaccine or a placebo. This chain connects TRBV27 to TRBJ2-5; 8 bases fit TRBD1. This material consisted of peripheral blood, taken in a trial of Ad26.COV2.S vaccine versus placebo. The CDR3 DNA follows: TGTGCCAGCGGACAGGGTTGGCAAGAGACCCAGTACTTC. Protein: CASGQGWQETQYF.